The 3 T cell receptor beta chains given below trace back to one sample, sequenced in a study of T cell responses to AZD1222 COVID-19 vaccine. Repertoires were generated with immunoSEQ multiplex PCR, while TCRdb's copy carries only in-frame clones and drops some. The sample comprises around 130,000 clones, roughly 90% of which are singletons, and approximately 1.2% rests with the top ten. The sequencing used peripheral blood, collected 28 days after the second AZD1222 dose. These receptors all come from an adult who received the AZD1222 COVID-19 vaccine.

The J gene is TRBJ2-1, the V gene TRBV7-6, with D possibly being TRBD1 (6 bases). Trimming shortened V by 1 base and J by 6 bases, and 10 bases separated the two germline ends. The CDR3 extends over 14 amino acids. Germline V gene sequence: CDR1 SGHVS, CDR2 FNYEAQ. This CDR3 is CASSLGGQSNEQFF. CDR3 coding DNA: TGTGCCAGCAGCTTAGGAGGACAGTCCAATGAGCAGTTCTTC. Full variable domain (remainder filled in from reference TRBV7-6 and TRBJ2-1): GAGVSQSPRYKVTKRGQDVALRCDPISGHVSLYWYRQALGQGPEFLTYFNYEAQQDKSGLPNDRFSAERPEGSISTLTIQRTEQRDSAMYRCASSLGGQSNEQFFGPGTRLTVL.

The V gene is TRBV27, the J gene TRBJ2-7; a possible D gene is TRBD1 (5 bases). This CDR3 spans 12 amino acids. V lost 5 bases and J 9 bases, leaving 14 bases between the germline ends. Germline assignment: CDR1 MNHEY and CDR2 SMNVEV (reference sequence). CDR3 sequence (DNA): TGTGCCAGCAGTGAGAGTCACAGGAGGCAGTACTTC. Translated, it gives CASSESHRRQYF.

Written as DNA, the CDR3 is TGTGCCAGCTCACCGGACTTGCAAGAGACCCAGTACTTC. This codes for CASSPDLQETQYF. The V and J genes are TRBV18 and TRBJ2-5, with a possible D match to TRBD2 (5 bases). The CDR3 extends over 13 amino acids. Trimming took 3 bases from V and 2 from J, leaving 7 bases between them. Germline V gives CDR1 KGHSH, CDR2 LQKENI.